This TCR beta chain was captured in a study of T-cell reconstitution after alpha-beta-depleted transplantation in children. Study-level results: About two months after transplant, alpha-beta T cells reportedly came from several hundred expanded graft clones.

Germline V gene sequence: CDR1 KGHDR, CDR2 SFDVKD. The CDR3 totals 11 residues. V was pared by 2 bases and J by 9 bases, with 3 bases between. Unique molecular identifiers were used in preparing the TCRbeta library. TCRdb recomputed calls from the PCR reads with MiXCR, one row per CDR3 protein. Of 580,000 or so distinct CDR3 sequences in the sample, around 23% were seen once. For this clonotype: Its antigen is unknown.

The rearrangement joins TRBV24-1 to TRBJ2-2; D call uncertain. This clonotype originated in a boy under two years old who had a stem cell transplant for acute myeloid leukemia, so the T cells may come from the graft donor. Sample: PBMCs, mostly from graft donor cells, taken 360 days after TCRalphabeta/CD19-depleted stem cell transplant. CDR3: CATSDYRELFF. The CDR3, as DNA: TGTGCCACCAGTGATTACCGGGAGCTGTTTTTT.